This entry is about one T cell receptor (beta chain). The data stem from a study of T cell changes during pregnancy in multiple sclerosis. Some clones are missing from TCRdb's copy, which holds only in-frame ones; the method was immunoSEQ multiplex PCR. The repertoire includes some 40,000 clones, 92% of them detected once, and about 0.8% sits in the top ten. Sequenced here: CD4+ T cells from peripheral blood mononuclear cells, sampled in the third trimester of pregnancy. This receptor was identified in a female donor with multiple sclerosis, enrolled in a pregnancy study.

CDR3 sequence reads: CASSSGVGGYTF. The CDR3 bases are TGTGCCAGCAGTTCGGGGGTGGGAGGCTACACCTTC. V gene TRBV27 combines with J gene TRBJ1-2; D possibly corresponds to TRBD1 (5 bases). CDR1 MNHEY and CDR2 SMNVEV come from the germline V gene (reference sequence). V lost 4 bases to trimming and J lost 8 bases, with 11 bases between them. The length of the CDR3 is 12 residues.